This TCR beta chain was sequenced during a study of blood T cells in healthy people across ages. The donors, healthy Caucasians from Russia, were aged about 6 to 95. Study results and caveats: Leaving the PBMCs unsorted stopped any conclusive comparison of naive versus antigen-experienced cells. In long-lived donors, naive CD4+ cell counts and diversity exceeded those of aged donors.

The CDR3 consists of 13 residues. Germline V gene data show CDR1 as SGHAT and CDR2 as FQNNGV. Trimming removed 5 bases at V and 6 bases at J, with 14 bases between. As for this clonotype: What it binds is unknown.

A sample-barcoded 5' primer and a J-beta primer mix were used in a second PCR of roughly 7 to 11 cycles. TCRdb re-derived calls from the 5' RACE reads in MiXCR, one entry per CDR3 protein. Here the sample spans around 850,000 distinct CDR3 sequences, roughly 34% being singletons. The chain carries TRBV11-2 and TRBJ2-7, with D maybe TRBD2 (6 bases). The sequence was obtained from a man in his late teens or twenties in good health. Sequenced: blood. The CDR3: CASSRPGGREQYF. The CDR3 region has the DNA TGTGCCAGCAGCCGTCCCGGGGGTCGCGAGCAGTACTTC.